This T cell receptor (beta chain) is from a study of shared clonotypes between healthy human individuals. Method: immunoSEQ multiplex PCR; TCRdb's copy keeps in-frame clones and lacks some. The profile shows about 2,200,000 clones, about 92% of them singletons. General study points: Non-shared clonotypes showed lower generation probabilities than clonotypes common to all four donors.

Worth noting for this clone: The antigen is not known.

The naive CD8 population came from CD45RO-negative cells selected for CCR7, without terminally differentiated effector memory CD45RA+ cells. The CDR3 runs 15 residues. CDR1 MGHRA and CDR2 YSYEKL come from the germline V gene. The receptor was isolated from a man younger than 30 in good health. Some clones in this sample may be carry-over from other donors' samples. Specimen: naive CD8+ T cells from PBMCs. The rearrangement uses TRBV4-1 and TRBJ2-5, with 8 bases lining up with TRBD1. The end of the DNA fits TRBJ2-7 better, so the J call may be wrong. The CDR3 reads CASSQTQGVFYEQYF. CDR3 bases: TGCGCCAGCAGCCAAACACAGGGGGTGTTCTACGAGCAGTACTTC.